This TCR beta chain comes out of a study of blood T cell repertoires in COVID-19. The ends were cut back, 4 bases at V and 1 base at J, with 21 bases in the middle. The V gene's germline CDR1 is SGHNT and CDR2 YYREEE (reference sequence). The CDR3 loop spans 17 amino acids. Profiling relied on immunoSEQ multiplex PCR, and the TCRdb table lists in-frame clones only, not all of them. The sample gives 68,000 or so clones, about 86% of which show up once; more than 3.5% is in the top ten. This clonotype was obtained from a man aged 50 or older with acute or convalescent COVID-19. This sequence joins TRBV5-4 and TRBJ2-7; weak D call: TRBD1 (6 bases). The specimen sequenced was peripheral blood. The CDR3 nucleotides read TGTGCCAGCAGCACAGCTCTACAGGGTCTCTCGTCCTACGAGCAGTACTTC. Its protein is CASSTALQGLSSYEQYF.